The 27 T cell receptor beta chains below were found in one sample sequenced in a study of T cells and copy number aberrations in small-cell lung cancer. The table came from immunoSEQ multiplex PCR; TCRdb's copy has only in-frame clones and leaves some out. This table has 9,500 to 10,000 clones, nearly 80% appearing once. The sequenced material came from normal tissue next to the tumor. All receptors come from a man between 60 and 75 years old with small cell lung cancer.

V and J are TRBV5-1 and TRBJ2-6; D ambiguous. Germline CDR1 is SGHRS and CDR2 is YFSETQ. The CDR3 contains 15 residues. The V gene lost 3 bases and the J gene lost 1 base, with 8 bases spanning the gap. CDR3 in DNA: TGCGCCAGCAGCTCCGGTGGGTCTGGGGCCAACGTCCTGACTTTC. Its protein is CASSSGGSGANVLTF.

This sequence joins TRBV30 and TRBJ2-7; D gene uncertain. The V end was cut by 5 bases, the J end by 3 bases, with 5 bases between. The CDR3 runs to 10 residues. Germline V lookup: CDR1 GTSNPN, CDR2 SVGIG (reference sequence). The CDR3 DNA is TGTGCCTGGGGCCACTACGAGCAGTACTTC. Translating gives CAWGHYEQYF.

The CDR3 DNA is TGTGCCAGCGGCGGACAGGGGGGTCTAGAAAAACTGTTTTTT. Translating it yields CASGGQGGLEKLFF. The chain has TRBV7-9 and TRBJ1-4, with 10 bases fitting TRBD1. This CDR3 contains 14 residues. V gave up 8 bases and J gave up 8 bases; unmatched junction bases: 8. Germline V CDR1 and CDR2: SEHNR, FQNEAQ (reference sequence).

The CDR3 DNA sequence: TGTGCCAGCAGCTCCCCTATTGAGCAGTTCTTC. This translates into CASSSPIEQFF. The chain couples TRBV11-3 to TRBJ2-1, with D unclear. This CDR3 spans 11 amino acids. V lost 4 bases and J 9 bases, leaving 7 bases between the germline ends. Germline loops: CDR1 SGHNT, CDR2 YENEEA.

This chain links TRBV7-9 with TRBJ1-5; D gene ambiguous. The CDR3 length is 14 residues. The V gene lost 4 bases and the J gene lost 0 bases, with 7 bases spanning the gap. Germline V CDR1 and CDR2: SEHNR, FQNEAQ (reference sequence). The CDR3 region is CASSSDYSNQPQHF. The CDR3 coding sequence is TGTGCCAGCAGCTCGGATTATAGCAATCAGCCCCAGCATTTT.

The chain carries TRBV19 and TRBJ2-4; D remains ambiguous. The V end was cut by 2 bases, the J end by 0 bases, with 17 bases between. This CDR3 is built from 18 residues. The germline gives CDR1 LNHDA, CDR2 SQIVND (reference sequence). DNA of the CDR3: TGTGCCAGTAGTATATCCCCGGGCGCGGACCTAGCCAAAAACATTCAGTACTTC. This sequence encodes CASSISPGADLAKNIQYF.

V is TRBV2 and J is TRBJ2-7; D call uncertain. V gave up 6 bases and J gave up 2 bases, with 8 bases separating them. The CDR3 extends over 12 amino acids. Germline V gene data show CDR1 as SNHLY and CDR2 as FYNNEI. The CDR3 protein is CASRERAYEQYF. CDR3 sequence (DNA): TGTGCCAGCAGGGAAAGAGCCTACGAGCAGTACTTC.

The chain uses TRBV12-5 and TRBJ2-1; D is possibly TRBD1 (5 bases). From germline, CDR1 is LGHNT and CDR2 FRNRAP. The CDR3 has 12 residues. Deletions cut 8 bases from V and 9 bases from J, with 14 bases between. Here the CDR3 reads CASRNGASEQFF. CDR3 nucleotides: TGTGCTAGTCGAAATGGGGCAAGTGAGCAGTTCTTC.

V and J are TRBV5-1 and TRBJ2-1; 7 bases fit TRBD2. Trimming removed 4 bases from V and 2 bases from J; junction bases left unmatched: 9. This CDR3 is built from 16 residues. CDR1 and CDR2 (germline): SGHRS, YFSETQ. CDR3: CASSHLGGSAYNEQFF. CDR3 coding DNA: TGCGCCAGCAGCCATCTGGGCGGGAGCGCCTACAATGAGCAGTTCTTC.

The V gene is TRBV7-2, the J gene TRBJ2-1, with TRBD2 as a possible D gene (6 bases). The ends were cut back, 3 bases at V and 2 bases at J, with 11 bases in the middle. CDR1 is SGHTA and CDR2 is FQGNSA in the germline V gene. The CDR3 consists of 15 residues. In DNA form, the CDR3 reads TGTGCCAGCAGCTTGACGGAGGGGACCTACAATGAGCAGTTCTTC. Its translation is CASSLTEGTYNEQFF.

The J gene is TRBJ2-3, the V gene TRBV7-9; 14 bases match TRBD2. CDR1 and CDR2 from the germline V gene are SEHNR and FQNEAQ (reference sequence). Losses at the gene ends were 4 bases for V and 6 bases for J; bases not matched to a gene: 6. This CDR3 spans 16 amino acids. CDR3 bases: TGTGCCAGCAGCTCGGGACTAGCGGGAGCCCAGGATACGCAGTATTTT. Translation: CASSSGLAGAQDTQYF.

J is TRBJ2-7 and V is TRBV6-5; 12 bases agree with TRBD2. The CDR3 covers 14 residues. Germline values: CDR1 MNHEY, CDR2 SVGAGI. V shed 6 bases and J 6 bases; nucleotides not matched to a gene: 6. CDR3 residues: CASRLAGGPSEQYF. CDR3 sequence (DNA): TGTGCCAGCAGGCTAGCGGGAGGGCCTTCCGAGCAGTACTTC.

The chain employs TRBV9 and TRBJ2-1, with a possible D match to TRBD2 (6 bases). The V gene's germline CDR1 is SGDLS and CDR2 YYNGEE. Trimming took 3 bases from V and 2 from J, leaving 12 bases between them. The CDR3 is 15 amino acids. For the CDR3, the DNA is TGTGCCAGCAGCGCGGGGACTCCCCCCTACAATGAGCAGTTCTTC. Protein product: CASSAGTPPYNEQFF.

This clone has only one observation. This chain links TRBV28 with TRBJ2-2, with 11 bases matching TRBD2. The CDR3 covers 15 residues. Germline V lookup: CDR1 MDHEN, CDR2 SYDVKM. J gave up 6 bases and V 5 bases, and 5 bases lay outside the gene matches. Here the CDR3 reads CASSNSLAGAGELFF. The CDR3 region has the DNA TGTGCCAGCAGTAACTCACTAGCGGGAGCCGGGGAGCTGTTTTTT.

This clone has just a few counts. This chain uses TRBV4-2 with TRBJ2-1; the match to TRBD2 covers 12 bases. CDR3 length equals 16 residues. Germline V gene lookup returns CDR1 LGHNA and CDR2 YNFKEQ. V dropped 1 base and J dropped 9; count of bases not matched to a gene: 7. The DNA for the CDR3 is TGTGCCAGCAGCCAAGGTTTACTAGCGGGAGGCTTTGAGCAGTTCTTC. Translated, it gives CASSQGLLAGGFEQFF.

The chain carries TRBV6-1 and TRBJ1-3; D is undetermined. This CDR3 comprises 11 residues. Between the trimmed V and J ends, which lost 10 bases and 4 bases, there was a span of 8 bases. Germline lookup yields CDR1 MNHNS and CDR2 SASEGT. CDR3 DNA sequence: TGTGCCATTTCGTGGGGAAACACCATATATTTT. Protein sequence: CAISWGNTIYF.

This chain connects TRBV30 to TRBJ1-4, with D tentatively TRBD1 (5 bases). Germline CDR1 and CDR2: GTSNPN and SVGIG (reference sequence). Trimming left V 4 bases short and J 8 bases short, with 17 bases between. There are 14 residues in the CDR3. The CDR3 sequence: CAWTPGQAGEKLFF. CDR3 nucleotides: TGTGCCTGGACCCCCGGACAAGCGGGGGAAAAACTGTTTTTT.

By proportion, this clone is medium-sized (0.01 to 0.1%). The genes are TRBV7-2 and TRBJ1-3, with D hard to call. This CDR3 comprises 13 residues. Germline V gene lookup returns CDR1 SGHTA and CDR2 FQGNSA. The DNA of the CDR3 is TGTGGGGGTAGGCCGGCCTCTGGAAACACCATATATTTT. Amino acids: CGGRPASGNTIYF.

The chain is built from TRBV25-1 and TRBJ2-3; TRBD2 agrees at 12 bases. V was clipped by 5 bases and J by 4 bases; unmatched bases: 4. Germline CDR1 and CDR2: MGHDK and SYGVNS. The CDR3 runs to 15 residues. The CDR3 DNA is TGTGCCAGCAGTCGACTAGCGGGAGATTCAGATACGCAGTATTTT. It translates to CASSRLAGDSDTQYF.

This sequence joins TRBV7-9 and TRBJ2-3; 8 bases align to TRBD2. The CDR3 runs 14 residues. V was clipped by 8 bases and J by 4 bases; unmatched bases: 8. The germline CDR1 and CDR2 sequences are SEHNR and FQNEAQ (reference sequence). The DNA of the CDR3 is TGTGCCAGCGGGATAGCGGGATTCGCAGATACGCAGTATTTT. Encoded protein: CASGIAGFADTQYF.

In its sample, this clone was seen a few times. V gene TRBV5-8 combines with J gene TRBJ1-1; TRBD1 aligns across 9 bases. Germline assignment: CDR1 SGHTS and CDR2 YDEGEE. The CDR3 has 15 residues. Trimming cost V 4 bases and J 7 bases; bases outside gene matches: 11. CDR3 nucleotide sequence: TGTGCCAGCAGCGATCCCGGGACAGGGATAGGTGAAGCTTTCTTT. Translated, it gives CASSDPGTGIGEAFF.

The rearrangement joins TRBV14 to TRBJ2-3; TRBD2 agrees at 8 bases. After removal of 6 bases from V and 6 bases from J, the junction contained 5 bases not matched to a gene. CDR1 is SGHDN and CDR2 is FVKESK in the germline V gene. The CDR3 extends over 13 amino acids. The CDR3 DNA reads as TGTGCCAGCAGATTAGCGGGAATTGATACGCAGTATTTT. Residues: CASRLAGIDTQYF.

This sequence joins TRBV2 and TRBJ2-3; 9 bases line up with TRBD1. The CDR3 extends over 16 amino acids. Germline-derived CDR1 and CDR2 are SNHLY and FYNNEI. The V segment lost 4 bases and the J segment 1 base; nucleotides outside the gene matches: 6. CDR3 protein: CASSGDRGGGTDTQYF. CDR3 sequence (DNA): TGTGCCAGCAGTGGAGACAGGGGGGGAGGCACAGATACGCAGTATTTT.

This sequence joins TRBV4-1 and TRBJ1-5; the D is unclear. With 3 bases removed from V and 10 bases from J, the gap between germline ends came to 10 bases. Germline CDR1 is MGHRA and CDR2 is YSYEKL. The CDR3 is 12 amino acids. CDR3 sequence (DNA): TGCGCCAGCAGCCACCGGGCAGGTCCCCAGCATTTT. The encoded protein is CASSHRAGPQHF.

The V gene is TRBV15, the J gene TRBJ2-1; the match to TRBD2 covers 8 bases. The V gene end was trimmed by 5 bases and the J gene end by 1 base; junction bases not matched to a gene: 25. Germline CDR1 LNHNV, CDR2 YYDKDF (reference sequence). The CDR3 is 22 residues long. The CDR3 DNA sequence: TGTGCCACCAGCGGGTGGGCTTTGGTAGGGGTCGAGCGGGAGTGGTCCTACAATGAGCAGTTCTTC. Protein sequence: CATSGWALVGVEREWSYNEQFF.

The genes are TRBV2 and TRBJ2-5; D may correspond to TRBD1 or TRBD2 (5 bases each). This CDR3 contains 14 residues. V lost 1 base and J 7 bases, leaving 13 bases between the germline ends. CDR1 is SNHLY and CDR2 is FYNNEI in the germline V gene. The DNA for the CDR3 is TGTGCCAGCAGTGAAGAAGCGACTGGGGGGACCCAGTACTTC. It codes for CASSEEATGGTQYF.

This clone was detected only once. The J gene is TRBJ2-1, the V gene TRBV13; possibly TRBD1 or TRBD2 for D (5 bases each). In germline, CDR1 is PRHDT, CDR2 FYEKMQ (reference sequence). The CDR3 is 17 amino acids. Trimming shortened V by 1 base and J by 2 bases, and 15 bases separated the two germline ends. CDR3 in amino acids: CASSLDRTGGTYNEQFF. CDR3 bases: TGTGCCAGCAGCTTAGATAGGACTGGGGGTACCTACAATGAGCAGTTCTTC. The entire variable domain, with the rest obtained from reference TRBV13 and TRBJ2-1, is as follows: AAGVIQSPRHLIKEKRETATLKCYPIPRHDTVYWYQQGPGQDPQFLISFYEKMQSDKGSIPDRFSAQQFSDYHSELNMSSLELGDSALYFCASSLDRTGGTYNEQFFGPGTRLTVL.